This T cell receptor beta chain was recovered during a study of shared clonotypes between healthy human individuals. Profiling relied on immunoSEQ multiplex PCR, and the TCRdb table lists in-frame clones only, not all of them. The data hold hundreds of thousands of clones, with roughly 98% observed a single time. Naive-designated CD8 cells lacked CD45RO, were positively enriched for CCR7, and omitted terminally differentiated effector memory CD45RA+ cells. The CDR3 sequence is 15 residues long. From germline, CDR1 is SEHNR and CDR2 FQNEAQ (reference sequence). V was shortened by 3 bases and J by 5 bases, with 14 bases between the two germline ends.

The sequencing sample was made of naive CD8+ T cells sorted from blood. The V and J genes are TRBV7-9 and TRBJ1-5; tentatively, D is TRBD1 (6 bases). The sequence derives from a young man in good health. CDR3 nucleotide sequence: TGTGCCAGCAGCTTGGCGGGGGCAGAGGATCAGCCCCAGCATTTT. Residues: CASSLAGAEDQPQHF.